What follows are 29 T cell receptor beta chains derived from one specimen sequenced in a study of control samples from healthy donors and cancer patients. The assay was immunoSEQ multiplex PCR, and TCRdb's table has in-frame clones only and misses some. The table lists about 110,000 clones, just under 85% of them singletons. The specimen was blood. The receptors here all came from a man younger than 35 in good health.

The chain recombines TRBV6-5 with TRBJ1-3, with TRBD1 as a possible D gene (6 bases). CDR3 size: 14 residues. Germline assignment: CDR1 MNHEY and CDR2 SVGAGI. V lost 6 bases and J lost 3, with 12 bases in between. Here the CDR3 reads CASRAYRDGNTIYF. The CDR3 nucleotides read TGTGCCAGCAGGGCTTACAGGGATGGAAACACCATATATTTT.

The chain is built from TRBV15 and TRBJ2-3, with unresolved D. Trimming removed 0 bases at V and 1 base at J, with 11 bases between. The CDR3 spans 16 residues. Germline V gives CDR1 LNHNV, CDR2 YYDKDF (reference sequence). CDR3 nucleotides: TGTGCCACCAGCAGAGATCAAATTGGGGGCACAGATACGCAGTATTTT. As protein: CATSRDQIGGTDTQYF. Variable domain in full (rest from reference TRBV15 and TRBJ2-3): DAMVIQNPRYQVTQFGKPVTLSCSQTLNHNVMYWYQQKSSQAPKLLFHYYDKDFNNEADTPDNFQSRRPNTSFCFLDIRSPGLGDTAMYLCATSRDQIGGTDTQYFGPGTRLTVL.

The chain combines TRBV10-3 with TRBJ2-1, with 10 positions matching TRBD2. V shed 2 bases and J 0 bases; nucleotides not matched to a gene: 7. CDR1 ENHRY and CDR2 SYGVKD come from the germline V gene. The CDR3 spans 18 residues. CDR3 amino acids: CAISENLAGAISYNEQFF. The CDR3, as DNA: TGTGCCATCAGTGAGAATCTAGCGGGGGCCATCTCCTACAATGAGCAGTTCTTC.

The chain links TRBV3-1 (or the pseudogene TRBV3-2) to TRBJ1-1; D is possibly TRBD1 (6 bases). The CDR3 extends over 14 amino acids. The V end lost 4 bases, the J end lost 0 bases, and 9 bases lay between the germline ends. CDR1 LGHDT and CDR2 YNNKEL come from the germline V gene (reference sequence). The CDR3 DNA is TGTGCCAGCAGCCTTCGGGACATGAACACTGAAGCTTTCTTT. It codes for CASSLRDMNTEAFF.

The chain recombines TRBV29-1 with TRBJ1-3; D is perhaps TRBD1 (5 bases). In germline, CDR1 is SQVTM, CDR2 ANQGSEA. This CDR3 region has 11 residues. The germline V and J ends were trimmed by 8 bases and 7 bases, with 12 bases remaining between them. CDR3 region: CSTEWGNTIYF. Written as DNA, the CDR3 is TGCAGCACGGAGTGGGGGAACACCATATATTTT.

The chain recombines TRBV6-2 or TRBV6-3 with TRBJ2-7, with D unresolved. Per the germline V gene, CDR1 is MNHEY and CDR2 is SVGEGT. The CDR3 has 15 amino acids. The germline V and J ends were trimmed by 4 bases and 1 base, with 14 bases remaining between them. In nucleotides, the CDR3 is TGTGCCAGCAGTTTTGGCGCCGTACTGTCCTACGAGCAGTACTTC. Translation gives CASSFGAVLSYEQYF.

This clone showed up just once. CDR3 DNA sequence: TGTGCCAGCAGTTACGACAGGGTATCCGGGGAGCTGTTTTTT. Amino acid sequence: CASSYDRVSGELFF. This sequence joins TRBV6-2 or TRBV6-3 and TRBJ2-2; 7 bases fit TRBD1. CDR1 and CDR2 (germline): MNHEY, SVGEGT. Trimming took 2 bases from V and 6 from J; bases not matched to a gene: 3. This CDR3 has 14 amino acids.

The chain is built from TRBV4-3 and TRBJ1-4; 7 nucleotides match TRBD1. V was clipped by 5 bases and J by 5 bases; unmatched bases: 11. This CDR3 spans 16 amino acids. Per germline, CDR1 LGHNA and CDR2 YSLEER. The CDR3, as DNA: TGCGCCAGCAGCAGCACTGTGGGGACAGTCAATGAAAAACTGTTTTTT. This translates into CASSSTVGTVNEKLFF.

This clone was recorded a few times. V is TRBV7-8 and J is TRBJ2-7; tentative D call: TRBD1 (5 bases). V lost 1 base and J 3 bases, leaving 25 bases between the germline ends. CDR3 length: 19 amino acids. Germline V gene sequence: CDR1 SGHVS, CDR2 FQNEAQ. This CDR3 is CASSLGWASAGASFYEQYV. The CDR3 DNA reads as TGTGCCAGCAGCTTAGGGTGGGCCTCGGCTGGGGCTTCGTTCTACGAGCAGTACGTC.

CDR3 nucleotides: TGTGCCAGCAGTTCTCCCTTAAAACTGTTTTTT. It translates to CASSSPLKLFF. The rearrangement joins TRBV28 to TRBJ1-4; D uncertain. CDR1 and CDR2 from the germline V gene are MDHEN and SYDVKM. Trimming shortened V by 4 bases and J by 10 bases, and 7 bases separated the two germline ends. This CDR3 has 11 amino acids.

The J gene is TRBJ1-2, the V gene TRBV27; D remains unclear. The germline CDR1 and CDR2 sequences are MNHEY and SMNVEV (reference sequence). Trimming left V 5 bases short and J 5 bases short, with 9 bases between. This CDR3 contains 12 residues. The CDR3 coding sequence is TGTGCCAGCAGTACGGAAGGGTATGGCTACACCTTC. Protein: CASSTEGYGYTF.

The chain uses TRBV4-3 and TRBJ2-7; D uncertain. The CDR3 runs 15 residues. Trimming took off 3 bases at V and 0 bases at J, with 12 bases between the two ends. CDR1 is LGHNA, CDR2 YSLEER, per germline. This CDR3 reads CASSQQIFGSYEQYF. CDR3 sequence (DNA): TGCGCCAGCAGCCAGCAAATTTTTGGCTCCTACGAGCAGTACTTC.

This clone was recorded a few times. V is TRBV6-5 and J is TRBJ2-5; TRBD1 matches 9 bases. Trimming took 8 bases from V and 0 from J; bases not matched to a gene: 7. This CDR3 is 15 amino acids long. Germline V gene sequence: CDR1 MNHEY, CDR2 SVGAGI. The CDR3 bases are TGTGCCAGCTTATCCGGGACAGGGTACCAAGAGACCCAGTACTTC. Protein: CASLSGTGYQETQYF.

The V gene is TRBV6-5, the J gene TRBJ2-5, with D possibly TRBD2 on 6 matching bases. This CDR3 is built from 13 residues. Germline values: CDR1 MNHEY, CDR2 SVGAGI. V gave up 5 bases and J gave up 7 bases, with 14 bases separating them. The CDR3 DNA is TGTGCCAGCAGTCCGGGGGAGACGGTGACCCAGTACTTC. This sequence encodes CASSPGETVTQYF.

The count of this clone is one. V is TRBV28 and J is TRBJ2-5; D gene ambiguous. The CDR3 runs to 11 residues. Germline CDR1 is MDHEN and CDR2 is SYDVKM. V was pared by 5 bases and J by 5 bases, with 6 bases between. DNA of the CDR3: TGTGCCAGCAGTCGCATCGAGACCCAGTACTTC. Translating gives CASSRIETQYF.

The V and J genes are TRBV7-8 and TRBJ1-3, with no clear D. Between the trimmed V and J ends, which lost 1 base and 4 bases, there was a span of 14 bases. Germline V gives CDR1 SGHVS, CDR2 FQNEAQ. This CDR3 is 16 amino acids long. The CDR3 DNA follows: TGTGCCAGCAGCTTAGAGGGTGGGGTAGCGGGAAACACCATATATTTT. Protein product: CASSLEGGVAGNTIYF.

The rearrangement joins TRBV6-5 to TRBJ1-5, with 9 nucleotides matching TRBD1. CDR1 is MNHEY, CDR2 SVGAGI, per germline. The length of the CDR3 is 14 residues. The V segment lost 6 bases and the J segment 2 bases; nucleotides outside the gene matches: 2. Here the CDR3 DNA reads TGTGCCAGCAGACGGACAGGGGGCAATCAGCCCCAGCATTTT. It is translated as CASRRTGGNQPQHF.

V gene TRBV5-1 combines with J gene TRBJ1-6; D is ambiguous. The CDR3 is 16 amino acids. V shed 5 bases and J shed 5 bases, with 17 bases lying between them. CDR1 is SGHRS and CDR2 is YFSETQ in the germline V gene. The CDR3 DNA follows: TGCGCCAGCAGGCCCGAGTTGTCACGGGATAATTCACCCCTCCACTTT. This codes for CASRPELSRDNSPLHF.

The CDR3 sequence: CASSDRQGNQYF. The CDR3 nucleotides read TGTGCCAGCAGTGACCGACAGGGAAACCAGTACTTC. The chain joins TRBV25-1 to TRBJ2-4; 7 bases fit TRBD1. The CDR3 runs to 12 residues. V dropped 3 bases and J dropped 13; count of bases not matched to a gene: 6. The germline V gene encodes CDR1 MGHDK and CDR2 SYGVNS.

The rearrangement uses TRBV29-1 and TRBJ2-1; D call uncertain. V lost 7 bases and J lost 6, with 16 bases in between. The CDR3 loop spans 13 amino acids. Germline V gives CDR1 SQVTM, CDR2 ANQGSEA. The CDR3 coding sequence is TGCAGCGCTATACCGGGCCGATTCAATGAGCAGTTCTTC. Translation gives CSAIPGRFNEQFF.

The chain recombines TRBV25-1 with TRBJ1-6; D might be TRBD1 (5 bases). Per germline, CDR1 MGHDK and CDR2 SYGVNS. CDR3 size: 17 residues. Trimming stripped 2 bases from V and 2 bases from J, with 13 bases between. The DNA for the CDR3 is TGTGCCAGCAGTGAACCCACGACAGTCCCCTATAATTCACCCCTCCACTTT. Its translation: CASSEPTTVPYNSPLHF.

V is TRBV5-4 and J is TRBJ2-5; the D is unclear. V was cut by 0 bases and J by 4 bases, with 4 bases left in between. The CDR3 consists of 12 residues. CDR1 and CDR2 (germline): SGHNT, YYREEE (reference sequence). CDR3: CASSLDPETQYF. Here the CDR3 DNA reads TGTGCCAGCAGCTTGGATCCAGAGACCCAGTACTTC.

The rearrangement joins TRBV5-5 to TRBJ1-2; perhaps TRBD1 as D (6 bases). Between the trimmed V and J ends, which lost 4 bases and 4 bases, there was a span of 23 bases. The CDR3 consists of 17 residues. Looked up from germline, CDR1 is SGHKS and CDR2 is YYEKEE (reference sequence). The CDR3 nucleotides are TGTGCCAGCAGCCATAACAGGGAGGAGGGAATTCTCTATGGCTACACCTTC. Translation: CASSHNREEGILYGYTF.

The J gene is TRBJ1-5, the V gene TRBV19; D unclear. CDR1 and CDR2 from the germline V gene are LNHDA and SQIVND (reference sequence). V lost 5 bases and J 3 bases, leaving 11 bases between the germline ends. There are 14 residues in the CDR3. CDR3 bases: TGTGCCAGTAGTCGGCAGCTTCCCAATCAGCCCCAGCATTTT. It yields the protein CASSRQLPNQPQHF.

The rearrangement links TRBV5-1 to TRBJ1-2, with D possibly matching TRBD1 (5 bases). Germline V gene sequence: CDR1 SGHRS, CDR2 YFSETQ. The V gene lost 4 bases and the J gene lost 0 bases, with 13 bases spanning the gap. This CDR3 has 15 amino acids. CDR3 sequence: CASSDRDGANYGYTF. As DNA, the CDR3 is TGCGCCAGCAGCGACCGGGACGGAGCTAACTATGGCTACACCTTC.

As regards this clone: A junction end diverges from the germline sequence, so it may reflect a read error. The chain's CDR3 is CASSPSGLPNQSQHF. DNA of the CDR3: TGTGCCAGCAGCCCCTCAGGGCTTCCCAATCAGTCCCAGCATTTT. The chain links TRBV7-2 to TRBJ1-5; D possibly corresponds to TRBD1 (5 bases). Per the germline V gene, CDR1 is SGHTA and CDR2 is FQGNSA. This CDR3 contains 15 residues.

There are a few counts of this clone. The chain's CDR3 is CASSLRQGNYNEQFF. The CDR3 DNA reads as TGTGCCAGCAGCTTAAGGCAGGGGAACTACAATGAGCAGTTCTTC. The chain couples TRBV13 to TRBJ2-1, with TRBD1 as a possible D gene (6 bases). The ends were cut back, 2 bases at V and 3 bases at J, with 11 bases in the middle. This CDR3 region has 15 residues. Germline V gives CDR1 PRHDT, CDR2 FYEKMQ (reference sequence). The entire variable domain, with the rest obtained from reference TRBV13 and TRBJ2-1, is as follows: AAGVIQSPRHLIKEKRETATLKCYPIPRHDTVYWYQQGPGQDPQFLISFYEKMQSDKGSIPDRFSAQQFSDYHSELNMSSLELGDSALYFCASSLRQGNYNEQFFGPGTRLTVL.

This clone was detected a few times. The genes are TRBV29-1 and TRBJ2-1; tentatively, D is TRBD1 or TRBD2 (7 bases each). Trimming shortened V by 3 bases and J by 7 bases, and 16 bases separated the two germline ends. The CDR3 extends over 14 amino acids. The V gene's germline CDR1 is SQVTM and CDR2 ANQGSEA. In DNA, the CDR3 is TGCAGCGTTGACACCTCAGGGGGGGGGAATGAGCAGTTCTTC. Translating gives CSVDTSGGGNEQFF.

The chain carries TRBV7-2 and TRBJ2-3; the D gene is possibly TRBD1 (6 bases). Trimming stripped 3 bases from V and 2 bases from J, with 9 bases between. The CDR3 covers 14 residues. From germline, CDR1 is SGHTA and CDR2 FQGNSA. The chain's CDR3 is CASSFQGTTDTQYF. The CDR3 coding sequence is TGTGCCAGCAGCTTTCAGGGGACCACAGATACGCAGTATTTT.